At least ten counts were recorded for the clone carrying this T cell receptor (beta chain). Within the library, unique molecular identifiers were attached to each individual cDNA molecule. Per the study methods: From roughly 23,000 to 700,000 TCRs were found per sample, with a median of 95,638. One entry per CDR3 protein results from TCRdb running MiXCR on the RACE reads. These V and J calls rely on TCRdb rather than the paper's analysis. The sample contains some 50,000 distinct CDR3 sequences, 4.3% of which appear only once. Time point reported: healthy volunteer bleed at 2 weeks. The total RNA was obtained from whole blood that was not fractionated. This sample was included in a study of human T cells and chemical hapten exposure. For the study at large: Per-sample TCR yield variation was attributed mainly to small pooled library volume differences.

CDR1 and CDR2 from the germline V gene are DFQATT and SNEGSKA (reference sequence). CDR3 length: 14 amino acids. Trimming pared 6 bases from V and 2 bases from J, leaving 17 bases between. Sequenced material: whole blood. This chain joins TRBV20-1 and TRBJ2-7, with D perhaps TRBD1 (6 bases). The source is a female donor in good health. Some clones in this sample may be carry-over from other donors' samples. CDR3 bases: TGCAGTGCCCACTCCCCCGGGACAACCTACGAGCAGTACTTC. Encoded protein: CSAHSPGTTYEQYF.